A selection of T cell receptor beta chains follows, all from one sample in a study of shared clonotypes between healthy human individuals. Clones were sequenced by immunoSEQ multiplex PCR, and TCRdb holds only the in-frame ones, with some missing. The table includes about 2 million clones, approximately 95% detected once. Sequencing was performed on naive CD8+ T cells sorted from blood. The receptors come from a man younger than 35 in good health. Each CDR3 is given with its conserved first and last residue. A D gene is named only where the DNA matches it firmly. Only some rows state a clone size, as once, few, many or a class for expanded clones.

-,-,TRBV4-1,TRBJ1-2,TGCGCCAGCAGCCAATCCCCCAAGACACCGGTGGCCCCTAACTATGGCTACACCTTC,CASSQSPKTPVAPNYGYTF
once,-,TRBV6-1,TRBJ2-7,TGTGCCAGCAGCGCTGGGGGGGCGGGATACGAGCAGTACTTC,CASSAGGAGYEQYF
-,TRBD1,TRBV27,TRBJ2-3,TGTGCCAGCAGGACAGGGGGTAGCACAGATACGCAGTATTTT,CASRTGGSTDTQYF
-,-,TRBV4-3,TRBJ1-6,TGCGCCAGCAGCCAAGAGTACAGGAGTCTTAATTCACCCCTCCACTTT,CASSQEYRSLNSPLHF
once,-,TRBV5-6,TRBJ2-7,TGTGCCAGCAGCTTGGGGGCGGGCTACGAGCAGTACTTC,CASSLGAGYEQYF
-,-,TRBV5-4,TRBJ2-7,TGTGCCAGCAGCTACAGGGCCTCCTACGAGCAGTACTTC,CASSYRASYEQYF
-,-,TRBV12-1,TRBJ1-6,TGTGCCAGCAGCCCCCTTCACATTCAATCACCCCTCCACTTT,CASSPLHIQSPLHF
-,-,TRBV7-9,TRBJ1-2,TGTGCCAGCAGCTCGGACCACGCCACGGCTTACTATGGCTACACCTTC,CASSSDHATAYYGYTF
-,TRBD1,TRBV9,TRBJ2-7,TGTGCCAGCAGCATCGATGCGGGACAGGGGACCTACGAGCAGTACTTC,CASSIDAGQGTYEQYF
-,-,TRBV28,TRBJ2-7,TGTGCCAGCAGTTCCCGGGACGGAGCCTACGAGCAGTACTTC,CASSSRDGAYEQYF
few,-,TRBV29-1,TRBJ1-2,TGCAGCGTTGAGGGCAACGCCTATGGCTACACCTTC,CSVEGNAYGYTF
-,TRBD1,TRBV9,TRBJ2-1,TGTGCCAGCAGCGTAGACGTGACAGGGGGTAATGAGCAGTTCTTC,CASSVDVTGGNEQFF
-,TRBD1,TRBV2,TRBJ2-7,TGTGCCAGCAGTGACCCCGGGACAGGTTCTTTAGAGCAGTACTTC,CASSDPGTGSLEQYF